The present TCR beta chain was sequenced within a study of Graves' ophthalmopathy and Graves' hyperthyroidism. Amplification of TCR beta CDR3 regions used RNA transcripts. RT-PCR with HTBI primers came first, then second-round multiplex PCR. From the multiplex PCR reads, TCRdb called clonotypes with MiXCR, one entry per CDR3 protein. Among 500,000 to 700,000 distinct CDR3 sequences listed, about 35% were seen once. This CDR3 has 12 residues. Trimming shortened V by 8 bases and J by 5 bases, and 12 bases separated the two germline ends. This clonotype appeared a few times. The source is an adult man with Graves' hyperthyroidism. The sample comprised peripheral blood or thyroid tissue (not recorded which). The rearrangement uses TRBV12-3 or TRBV12-4 and TRBJ2-5; maybe TRBD1 (6 bases). The CDR3 is CASQDREETQYF. In nucleotides, the CDR3 is TGTGCCAGCCAGGACAGAGAGGAGACCCAGTACTTC.